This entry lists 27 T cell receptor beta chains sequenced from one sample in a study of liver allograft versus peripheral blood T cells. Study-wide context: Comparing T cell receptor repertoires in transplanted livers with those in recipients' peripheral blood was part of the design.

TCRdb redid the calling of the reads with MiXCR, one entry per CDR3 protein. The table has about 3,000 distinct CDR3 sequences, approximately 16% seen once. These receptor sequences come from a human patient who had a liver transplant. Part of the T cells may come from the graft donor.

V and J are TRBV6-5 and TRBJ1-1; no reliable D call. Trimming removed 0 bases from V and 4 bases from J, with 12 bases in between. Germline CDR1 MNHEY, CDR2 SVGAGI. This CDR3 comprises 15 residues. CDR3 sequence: CASSYSWGSGTEAFF. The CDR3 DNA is TGTGCCAGCAGTTACTCTTGGGGTAGTGGCACTGAAGCTTTCTTT.

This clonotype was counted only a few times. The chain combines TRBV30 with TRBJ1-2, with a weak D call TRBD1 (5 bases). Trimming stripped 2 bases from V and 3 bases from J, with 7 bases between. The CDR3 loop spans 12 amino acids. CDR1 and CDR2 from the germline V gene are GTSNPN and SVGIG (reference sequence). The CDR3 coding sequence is TGTGCCTGGAGTCTGGGGGACTATGGCTACACCTTC. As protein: CAWSLGDYGYTF.

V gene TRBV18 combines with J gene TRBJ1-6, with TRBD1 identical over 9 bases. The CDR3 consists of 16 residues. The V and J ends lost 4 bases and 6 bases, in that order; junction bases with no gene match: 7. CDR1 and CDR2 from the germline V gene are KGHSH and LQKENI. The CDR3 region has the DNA TGTGCCAGCTCACGACCGGGACAGGGAAGTAATTCACCCCTCCACTTT. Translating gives CASSRPGQGSNSPLHF. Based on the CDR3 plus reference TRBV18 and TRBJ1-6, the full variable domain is NAGVMQNPRHLVRRRGQEARLRCSPMKGHSHVYWYRQLPEEGLKFMVYLQKENIIDESGMPKERFSAEFPKEGPSILRIQQVVRGDSAAYFCASSRPGQGSNSPLHFGNGTRLTVT.

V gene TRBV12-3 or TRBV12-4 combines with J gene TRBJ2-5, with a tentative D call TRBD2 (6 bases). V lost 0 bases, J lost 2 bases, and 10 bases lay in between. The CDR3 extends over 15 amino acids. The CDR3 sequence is CASSLAGGGQETQYF. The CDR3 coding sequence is TGTGCCAGCAGTTTAGCGGGAGGAGGGCAAGAGACCCAGTACTTC.

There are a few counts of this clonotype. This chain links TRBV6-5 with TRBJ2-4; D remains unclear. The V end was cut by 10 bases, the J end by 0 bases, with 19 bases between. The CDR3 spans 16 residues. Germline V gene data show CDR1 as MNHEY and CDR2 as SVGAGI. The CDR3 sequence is CANSPGTVIAKNIQYF. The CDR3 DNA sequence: TGTGCCAACAGCCCCGGTACAGTTATAGCCAAAAACATTCAGTACTTC.

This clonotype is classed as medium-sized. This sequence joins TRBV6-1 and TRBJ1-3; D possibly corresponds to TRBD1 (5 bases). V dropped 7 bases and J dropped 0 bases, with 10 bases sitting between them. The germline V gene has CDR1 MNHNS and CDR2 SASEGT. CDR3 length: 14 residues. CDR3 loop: CASKATVSGNTIYF. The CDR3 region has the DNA TGTGCCAGCAAGGCGACAGTCTCTGGAAACACCATATATTTT.

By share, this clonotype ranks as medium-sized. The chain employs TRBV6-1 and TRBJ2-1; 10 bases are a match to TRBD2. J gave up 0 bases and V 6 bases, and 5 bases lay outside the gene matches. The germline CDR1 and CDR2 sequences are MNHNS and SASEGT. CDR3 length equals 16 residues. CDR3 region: CASSILAGSSYNEQFF. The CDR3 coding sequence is TGTGCCAGCAGCATACTAGCGGGAAGCTCCTACAATGAGCAGTTCTTC.

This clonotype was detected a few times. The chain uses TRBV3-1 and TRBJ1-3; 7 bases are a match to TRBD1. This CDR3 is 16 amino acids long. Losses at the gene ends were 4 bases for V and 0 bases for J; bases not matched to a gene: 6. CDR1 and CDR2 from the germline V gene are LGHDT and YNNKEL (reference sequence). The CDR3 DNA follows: TGTGCCAGCAGCCTTCGTACAGGGGCCTCTGGAAACACCATATATTTT. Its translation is CASSLRTGASGNTIYF.

The CDR3 nucleotides read TGCAGTGCTGGGGAGGGGCGTCAGCCCCAGCATTTT. Encoded protein: CSAGEGRQPQHF. The chain has TRBV20-1 and TRBJ1-5, with D perhaps matching TRBD1 (5 bases). This CDR3 contains 12 residues. CDR1 is DFQATT, CDR2 SNEGSKA, per germline (reference sequence). V was clipped by 5 bases and J by 6 bases, with 11 bases between them.

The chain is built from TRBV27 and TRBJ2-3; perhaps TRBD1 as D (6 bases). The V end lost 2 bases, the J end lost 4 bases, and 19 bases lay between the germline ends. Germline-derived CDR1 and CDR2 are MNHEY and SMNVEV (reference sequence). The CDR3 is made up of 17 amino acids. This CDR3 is CASSLGQRTGGADTQYF. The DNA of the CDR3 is TGTGCCAGCAGTTTAGGACAGCGAACTGGAGGCGCAGATACGCAGTATTTT.

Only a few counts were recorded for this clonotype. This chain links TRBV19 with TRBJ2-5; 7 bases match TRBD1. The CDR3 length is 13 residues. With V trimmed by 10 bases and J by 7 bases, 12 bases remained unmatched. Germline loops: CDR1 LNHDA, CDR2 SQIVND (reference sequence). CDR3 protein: CATKGQQFGTQYF. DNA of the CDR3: TGTGCCACCAAGGGACAGCAGTTTGGGACCCAGTACTTC. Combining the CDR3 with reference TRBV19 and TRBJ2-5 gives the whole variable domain DGGITQSPKYLFRKEGQNVTLSCEQNLNHDAMYWYRQDPGQGLRLIYYSQIVNDFQKGDIAEGYSVSREKKESFPLTVTSAQKNPTAFYLCATKGQQFGTQYFGPGTRLLVL.

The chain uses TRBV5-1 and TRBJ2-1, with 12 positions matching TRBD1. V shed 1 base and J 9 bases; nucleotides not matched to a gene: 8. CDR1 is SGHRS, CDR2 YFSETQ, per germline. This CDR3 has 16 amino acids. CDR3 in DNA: TGCGCCAGCAGCTTGACCGGGACAGGGGGCAGGGGTGAGCAGTTCTTC. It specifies CASSLTGTGGRGEQFF.

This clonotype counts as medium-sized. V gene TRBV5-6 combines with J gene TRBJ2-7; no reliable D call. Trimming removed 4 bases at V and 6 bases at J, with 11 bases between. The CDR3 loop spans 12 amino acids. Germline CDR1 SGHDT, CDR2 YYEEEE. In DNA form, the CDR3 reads TGTGCCAGCAGCGCTACGGTTGGCGAGCAGTACTTC. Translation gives CASSATVGEQYF.

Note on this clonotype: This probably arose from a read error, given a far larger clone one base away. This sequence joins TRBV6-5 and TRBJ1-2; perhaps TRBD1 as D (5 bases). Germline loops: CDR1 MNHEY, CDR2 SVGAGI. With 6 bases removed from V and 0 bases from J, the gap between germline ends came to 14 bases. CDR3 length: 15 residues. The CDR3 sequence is CASSVQGLANYGYTF. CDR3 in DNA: TGTGCCAGCAGCGTCCAGGGATTAGCTAACTATGGCTACACCTTC.

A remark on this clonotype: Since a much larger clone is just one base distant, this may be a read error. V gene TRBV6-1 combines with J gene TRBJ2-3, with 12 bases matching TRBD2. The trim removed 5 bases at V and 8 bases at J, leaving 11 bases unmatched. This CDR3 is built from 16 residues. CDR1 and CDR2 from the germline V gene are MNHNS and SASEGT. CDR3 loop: CASSTLAGGQGGTQYF. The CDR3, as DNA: TGTGCCAGCAGTACTCTAGCGGGGGGGCAAGGGGGTACGCAGTATTTT.

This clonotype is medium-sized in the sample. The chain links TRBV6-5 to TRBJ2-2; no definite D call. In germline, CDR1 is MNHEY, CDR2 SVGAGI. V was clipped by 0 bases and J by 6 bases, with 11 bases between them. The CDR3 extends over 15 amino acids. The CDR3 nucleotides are TGTGCCAGCAGTTACTCTGGAATTTCCGCCGGGGAGCTGTTTTTT. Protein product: CASSYSGISAGELFF.

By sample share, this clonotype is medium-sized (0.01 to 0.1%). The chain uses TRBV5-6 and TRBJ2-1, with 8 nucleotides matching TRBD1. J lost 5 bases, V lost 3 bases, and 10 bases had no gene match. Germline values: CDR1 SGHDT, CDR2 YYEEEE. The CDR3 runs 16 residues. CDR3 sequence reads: CASSSLGQGRNNEQFF. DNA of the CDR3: TGTGCCAGCAGCTCCCTCGGACAGGGAAGGAACAATGAGCAGTTCTTC.

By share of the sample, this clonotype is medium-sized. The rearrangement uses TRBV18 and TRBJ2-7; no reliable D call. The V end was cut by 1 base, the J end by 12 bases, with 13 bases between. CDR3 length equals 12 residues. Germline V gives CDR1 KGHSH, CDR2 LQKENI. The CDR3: CASSPQKGLWYF. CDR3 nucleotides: TGTGCCAGCTCACCACAGAAAGGGCTTTGGTACTTC. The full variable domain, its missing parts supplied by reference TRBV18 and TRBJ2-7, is NAGVMQNPRHLVRRRGQEARLRCSPMKGHSHVYWYRQLPEEGLKFMVYLQKENIIDESGMPKERFSAEFPKEGPSILRIQQVVRGDSAAYFCASSPQKGLWYFGPGTRLTVT.

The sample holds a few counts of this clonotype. CDR3 DNA sequence: TGTGCCAGCACTCGACAGGGGGTTCGTGAAAAACTGTTTTTT. Translation gives CASTRQGVREKLFF. The chain links TRBV11-2 to TRBJ1-4, with TRBD1 identical over 9 bases. The V and J ends lost 7 bases and 7 bases, in that order; junction bases with no gene match: 7. CDR1 and CDR2 (germline): SGHAT, FQNNGV. The CDR3 has 14 amino acids.

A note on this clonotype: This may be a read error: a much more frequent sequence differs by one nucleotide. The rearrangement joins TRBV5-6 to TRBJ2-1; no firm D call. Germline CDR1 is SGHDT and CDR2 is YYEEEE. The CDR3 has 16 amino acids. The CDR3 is CASSLDSFDSYKEQFF. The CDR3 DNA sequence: TGTGCCAGCAGCTTGGACTCTTTCGACTCCTACAAGGAGCAGTTCTTC.

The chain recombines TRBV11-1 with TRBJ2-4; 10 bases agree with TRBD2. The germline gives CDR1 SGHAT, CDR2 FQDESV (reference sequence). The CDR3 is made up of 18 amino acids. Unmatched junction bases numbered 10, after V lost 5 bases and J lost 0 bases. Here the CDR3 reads CASSPLGASGGAKNIQYF. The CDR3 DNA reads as TGTGCCAGCAGCCCACTAGGGGCTAGCGGGGGAGCCAAAAACATTCAGTACTTC.

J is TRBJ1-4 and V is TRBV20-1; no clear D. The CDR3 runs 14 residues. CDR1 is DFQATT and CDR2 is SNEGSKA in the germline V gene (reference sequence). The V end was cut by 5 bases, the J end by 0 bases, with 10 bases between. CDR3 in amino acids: CSARDGATNEKLFF. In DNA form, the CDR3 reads TGCAGTGCTCGCGACGGGGCAACTAATGAAAAACTGTTTTTT.

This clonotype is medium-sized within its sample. CDR3 protein: CATLAGGAAGELFF. The CDR3, as DNA: TGTGCCACCTTAGCGGGAGGAGCGGCCGGGGAGCTGTTTTTT. The V and J genes are TRBV6-1 and TRBJ2-2, with 10 bases lining up with TRBD2. After removal of 10 bases from V and 6 bases from J, the junction contained 8 bases not matched to a gene. CDR1 MNHNS and CDR2 SASEGT come from the germline V gene. This CDR3 spans 14 amino acids.

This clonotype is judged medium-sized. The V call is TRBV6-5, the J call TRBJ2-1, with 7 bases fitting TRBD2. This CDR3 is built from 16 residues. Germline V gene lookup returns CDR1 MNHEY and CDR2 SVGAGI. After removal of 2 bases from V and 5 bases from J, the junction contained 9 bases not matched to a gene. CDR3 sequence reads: CASSYTGGGFNNEQFF. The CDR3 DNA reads TGTGCCAGCAGTTACACGGGGGGAGGGTTTAACAATGAGCAGTTCTTC.

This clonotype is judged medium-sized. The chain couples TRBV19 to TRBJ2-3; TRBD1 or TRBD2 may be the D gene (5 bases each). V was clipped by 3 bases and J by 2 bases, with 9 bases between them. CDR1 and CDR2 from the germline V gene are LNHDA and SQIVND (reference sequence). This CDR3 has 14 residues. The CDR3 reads CASSIGGSTDTQYF. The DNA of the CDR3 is TGTGCCAGTAGTATTGGGGGATCCACAGATACGCAGTATTTT.

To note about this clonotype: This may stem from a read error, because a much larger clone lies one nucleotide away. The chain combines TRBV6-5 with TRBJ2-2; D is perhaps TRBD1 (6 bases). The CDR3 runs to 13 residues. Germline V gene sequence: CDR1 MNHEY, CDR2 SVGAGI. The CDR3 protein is CTSRWGRTGELFF. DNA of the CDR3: TGTACCAGCCGCTGGGGGCGGACCGGGGAGCTGTTTTTT.

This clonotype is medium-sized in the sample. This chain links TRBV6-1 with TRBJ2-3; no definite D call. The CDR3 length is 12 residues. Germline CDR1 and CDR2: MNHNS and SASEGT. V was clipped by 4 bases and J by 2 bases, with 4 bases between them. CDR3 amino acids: CASSGNTDTQYF. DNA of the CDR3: TGTGCCAGCAGTGGGAACACAGATACGCAGTATTTT.